This T cell receptor beta chain was identified during a study of lung T cells in sarcoidosis with Löfgren's syndrome. TCRdb independently ran MiXCR on the reads; one entry per CDR3 protein. The sample consists of more than 50,000 distinct CDR3 sequences, roughly 20% of them appearing once. As concerns this clonotype: Its antigen is unknown.

Study-wide findings and caveats: The most expanded V genes in Löfgren's patients were reportedly TRAV12-1 and TRBV2. Multiple Löfgren's syndrome patients reportedly shared TRAV12-1 and TRBV2 CDR3 motifs.

The CDR3 has 17 residues. J lost 4 bases, V lost 1 base, and 7 bases had no gene match. CDR1 and CDR2 from the germline V gene are SGHRS and YFSETQ. This receptor was obtained from a human donor with sarcoidosis (Löfgren's syndrome or another form), or a control subject (not recorded which). V usage is TRBV5-1 and J usage is TRBJ2-5; TRBD2 matches 13 bases. Sequencing was done on a sample of CD4+ T cells from PBMCs. The CDR3 sequence is CASSLMQTSGGRETQYF. The CDR3 coding sequence is TGCGCCAGCAGCTTGATGCAGACTAGCGGGGGGCGAGAGACCCAGTACTTC.